This T cell receptor (beta chain) came from a study of shared clonotypes between healthy human individuals. The donor population consisted of healthy HIV-negative adults with no recent acute infections or vaccinations. The CDR3 spans 16 residues. Deletions cut 4 bases from V and 1 base from J, with 17 bases between. CDR1 and CDR2 from the germline V gene are MDHEN and SYDVKM. Libraries were prepared by immunoSEQ multiplex PCR; TCRdb keeps only in-frame clonotypes and omits some of them. The table has approximately 510,000 clones, approximately 79% seen once. This TCR was sampled from a woman aged 40 to 50 in good health. Some clones in this sample may be carry-over from other donors' samples. Sequences were obtained from PBMCs. The chain has TRBV28 and TRBJ2-7; D not certain. In DNA form, the CDR3 reads TGTGCCAGCAGTTCCCGCACAACCGCTTCGTCCTACGAGCAGTACTTC. This codes for CASSSRTTASSYEQYF.